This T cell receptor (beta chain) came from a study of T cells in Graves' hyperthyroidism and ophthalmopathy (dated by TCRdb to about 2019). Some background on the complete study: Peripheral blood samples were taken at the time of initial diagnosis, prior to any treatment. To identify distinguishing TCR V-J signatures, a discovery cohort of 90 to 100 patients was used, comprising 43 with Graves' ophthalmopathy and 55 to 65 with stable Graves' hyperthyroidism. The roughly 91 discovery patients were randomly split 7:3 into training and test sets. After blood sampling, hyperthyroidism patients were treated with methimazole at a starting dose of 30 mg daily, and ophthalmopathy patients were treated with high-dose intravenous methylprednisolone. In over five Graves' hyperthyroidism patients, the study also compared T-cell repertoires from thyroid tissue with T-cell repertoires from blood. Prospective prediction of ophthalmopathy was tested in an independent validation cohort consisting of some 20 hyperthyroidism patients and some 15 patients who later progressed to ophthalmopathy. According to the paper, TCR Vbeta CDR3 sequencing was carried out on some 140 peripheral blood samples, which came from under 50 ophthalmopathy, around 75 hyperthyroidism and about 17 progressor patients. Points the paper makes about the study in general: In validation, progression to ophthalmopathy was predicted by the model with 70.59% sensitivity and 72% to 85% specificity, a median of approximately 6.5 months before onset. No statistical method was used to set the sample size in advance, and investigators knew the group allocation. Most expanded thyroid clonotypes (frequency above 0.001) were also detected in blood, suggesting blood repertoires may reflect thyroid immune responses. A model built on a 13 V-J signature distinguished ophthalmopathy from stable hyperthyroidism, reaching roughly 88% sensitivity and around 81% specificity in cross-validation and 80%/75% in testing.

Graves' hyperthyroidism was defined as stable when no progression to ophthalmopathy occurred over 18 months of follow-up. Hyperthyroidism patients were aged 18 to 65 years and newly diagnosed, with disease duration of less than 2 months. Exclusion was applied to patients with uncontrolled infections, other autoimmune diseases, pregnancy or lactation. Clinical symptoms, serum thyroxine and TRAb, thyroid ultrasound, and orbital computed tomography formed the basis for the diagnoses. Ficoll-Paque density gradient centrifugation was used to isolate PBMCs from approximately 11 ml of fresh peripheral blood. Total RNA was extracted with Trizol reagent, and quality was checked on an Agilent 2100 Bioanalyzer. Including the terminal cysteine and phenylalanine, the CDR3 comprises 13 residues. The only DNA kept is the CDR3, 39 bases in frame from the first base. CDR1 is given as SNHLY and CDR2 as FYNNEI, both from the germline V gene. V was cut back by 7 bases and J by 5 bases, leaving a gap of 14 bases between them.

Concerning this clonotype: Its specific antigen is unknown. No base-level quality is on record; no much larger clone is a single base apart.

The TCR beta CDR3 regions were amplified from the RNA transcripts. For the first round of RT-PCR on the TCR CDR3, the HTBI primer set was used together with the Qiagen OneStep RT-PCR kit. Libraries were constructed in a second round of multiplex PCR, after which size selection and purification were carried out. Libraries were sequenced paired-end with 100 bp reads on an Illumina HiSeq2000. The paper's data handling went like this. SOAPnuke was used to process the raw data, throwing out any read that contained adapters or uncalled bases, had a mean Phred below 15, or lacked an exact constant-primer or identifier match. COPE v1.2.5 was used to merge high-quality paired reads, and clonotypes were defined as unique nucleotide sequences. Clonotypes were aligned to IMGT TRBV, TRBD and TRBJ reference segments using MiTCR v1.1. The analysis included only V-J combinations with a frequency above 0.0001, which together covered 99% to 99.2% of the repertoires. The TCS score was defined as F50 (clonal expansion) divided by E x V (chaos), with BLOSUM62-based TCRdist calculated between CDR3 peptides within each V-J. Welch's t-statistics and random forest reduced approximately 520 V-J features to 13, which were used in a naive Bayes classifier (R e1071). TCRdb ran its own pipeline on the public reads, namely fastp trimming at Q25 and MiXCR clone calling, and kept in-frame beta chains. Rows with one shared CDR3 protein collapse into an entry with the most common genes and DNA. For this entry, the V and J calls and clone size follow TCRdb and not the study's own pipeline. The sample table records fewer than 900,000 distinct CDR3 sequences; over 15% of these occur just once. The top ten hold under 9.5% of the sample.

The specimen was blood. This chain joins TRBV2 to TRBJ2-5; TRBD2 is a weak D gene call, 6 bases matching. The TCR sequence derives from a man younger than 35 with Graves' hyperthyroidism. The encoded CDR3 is CASKGTAGETQYF. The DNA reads TGTGCCAGCAAAGGGACTGCAGGGGAGACCCAGTACTTC.